This T cell receptor (beta chain) is drawn from a study of tumor-infiltrating lymphocytes in primary liver carcinoma. On the study more broadly: The patients, men and women alike, were aged 30 to 69 years.

The blood RNA (from unsorted whole blood) was obtained, and germline DNA was also extracted. Germline V gives CDR1 SGHNT, CDR2 YYREEE (reference sequence). The V gene end was trimmed by 0 bases and the J gene end by 7 bases; junction bases not matched to a gene: 8. This CDR3 spans 15 amino acids. This clonotype occurred once. A primer in the constant region served to generate TCR beta cDNA from approximately 460 ng of total RNA. Sequencing libraries for TCR beta derived from three nested multiplex PCR rounds that used slightly modified ARM-PCR. Rounds one and two of PCR, each of roughly 10 cycles, were primed with TRBV1-TRBV30 forward primers and a C-beta reverse primer. TCRdb reprocessed the multiplex PCR reads with MiXCR, giving one entry per CDR3 protein. The data contain 300,000 to 400,000 distinct CDR3 sequences, approximately 65% of them seen just once; the ten biggest clones take up roughly 6%.

This sequence was found in a man aged 35 to 55 with primary liver carcinoma and hepatitis B virus infection. This chain joins TRBV5-4 and TRBJ2-5; 8 bases agree with TRBD2. The sample consisted of peripheral blood. CDR3 protein: CASSLVGTSGVTQYF. For the CDR3, the DNA is TGTGCCAGCAGCTTGGTCGGGACTAGTGGGGTGACCCAGTACTTC.